This TCR beta chain derives from a study of tumor-infiltrating lymphocytes in primary liver carcinoma. The overall study: The study obtained roughly 3.5 to 7.13 million productive TCRbeta reads per sample, similar across tissue types.

Whole-study results and caveats: Merely some 7-24% of top clones spanned all five tumor regions.

The researchers produced TCR beta cDNA from roughly 500 ng total RNA with a constant-region primer. Three nested multiplex PCR rounds, a slightly modified ARM-PCR method, built the TCR beta libraries. TCRdb called the multiplex PCR reads again in MiXCR, with one record for every CDR3 protein. Here the sample spans roughly 200,000 distinct CDR3 sequences, roughly 80% being singletons. Bulk tissue was left unsorted, and RNA and DNA were co-extracted from roughly 20-30 mg of it. There were only treatment-naive patients, all with chronic HBV infection. Tumor regions sampled: superior, inferior, left, right poles, and centre. Note on this clonotype: Its antigen is currently unknown. A much larger clone differs from this one at a single base, so this may be a read error.

This TCR derives from a man aged 40-55 years with primary liver carcinoma and hepatitis B virus infection. The sample consisted of tumor tissue from primary liver carcinoma.

The CDR3 loop reads CASSLVSGARYEQYF. For the CDR3, the DNA is TGCGCCAGCAGCTTGGTGTCGGGAGCGAGGTACGAGCAGTACTTC. This chain joins TRBV5-1 and TRBJ2-7, with a tentative D call TRBD2 (6 bases). This CDR3 has 15 amino acids. Trimming left V 0 bases short and J 4 bases short, with 14 bases between. Germline lookup yields CDR1 SGHRS and CDR2 YFSETQ.